The subject of this entry is one TCR beta chain. Its antigen is not identified. At one end, the junction sequence differs from germline, possibly due to a read error. Each donor was nominally healthy when sampled (though unrecorded immune exposures were likely). The PCR made use of 60 Vbeta and 13 Jbeta primers. TCRdb keeps only in-frame clones here, not all; method: immunoSEQ multiplex PCR. The sample records some 130,000 clones, roughly 75% being singletons. The sample is drawn from a study of cytomegalovirus exposure and HLA in healthy donors. Study-wide points: Earlier analysis looked at TCR beta V segments, and most were productive about 90% or about 30% of the time. Later analysis identified a missense DCLRE1C variant that was linked to TCR beta V- and J-gene trimming.

The V gene's germline CDR1 is SEHNR and CDR2 FQNEAQ (reference sequence). The CDR3 covers 14 residues. Sequencing was performed on PBMCs. This TCR came from a man aged 25 to 40 in good health. The chain has TRBV7-9 and TRBJ1-2; the D gene is possibly TRBD1 (5 bases). The DNA of the CDR3 is TGTTCCAGCAGCTTGGCCGACAGTGCCTGGGGCTACACCTTC. This sequence encodes CSSSLADSAWGYTF.